A selection of T cell receptor beta chains follows, all from one sample in a study of T cell responses to AZD1222 COVID-19 vaccine. Profiled with immunoSEQ multiplex PCR; TCRdb holds only in-frame clones, not every one. Among some 92,000 clones listed, more than 75% were seen once. The material sequenced was peripheral blood, taken on day 0 of AZD1222 vaccination. The receptor set was obtained from an adult in good health. Each CDR3 is given with its conserved first and last residue. Each record gives: J gene, D gene, clone size, V gene, CDR3 protein, CDR3 DNA. The D gene is left open where the match is weak. Where a row states a size, it is once, few, many or the class of an expanded clone; other rows omit it.

J gene: TRBJ2-7; D gene: NA; clone size: few; V gene: TRBV7-9; CDR3 protein: CASSPIGGPSEQYF; CDR3 DNA: TGTGCCAGCAGCCCTATTGGAGGGCCTTCCGAGCAGTACTTC
J gene: TRBJ1-1; D gene: TRBD1; clone size: NA; V gene: TRBV20-1; CDR3 protein: CSASTQGDTEAFF; CDR3 DNA: TGCAGTGCTAGTACACAGGGGGACACTGAAGCTTTCTTT
J gene: TRBJ1-5; D gene: TRBD1; clone size: NA; V gene: TRBV6-2/TRBV6-3; CDR3 protein: CASSYGVGQGARLNQPQHF; CDR3 DNA: TGTGCCAGCAGTTACGGGGTGGGACAGGGCGCTCGACTAAATCAGCCCCAGCATTTT
J gene: TRBJ1-1; D gene: NA; clone size: NA; V gene: TRBV2; CDR3 protein: CASTERARVNTEAFF; CDR3 DNA: TGTGCCAGCACCGAGCGAGCCAGGGTGAACACTGAAGCTTTCTTT
J gene: TRBJ2-5; D gene: NA; clone size: NA; V gene: TRBV5-8; CDR3 protein: CASSLAPGTSQETQYF; CDR3 DNA: TGTGCCAGCAGCTTGGCCCCCGGGACAAGCCAAGAGACCCAGTACTTC
J gene: TRBJ1-3; D gene: TRBD1; clone size: once; V gene: TRBV5-1; CDR3 protein: CASSTGAFSGNTIYF; CDR3 DNA: TGCGCCAGCAGCACAGGGGCCTTCTCTGGAAACACCATATATTTT
J gene: TRBJ1-3; D gene: NA; clone size: NA; V gene: TRBV5-1; CDR3 protein: CASSVDDGNTIYF; CDR3 DNA: TGCGCCAGCAGCGTGGATGATGGAAACACCATATATTTT
J gene: TRBJ1-4; D gene: NA; clone size: NA; V gene: TRBV27; CDR3 protein: CASSLYATNEKLFF; CDR3 DNA: TGTGCCAGCAGTTTATATGCAACTAATGAAAAACTGTTTTTT
J gene: TRBJ1-1; D gene: NA; clone size: few; V gene: TRBV10-3; CDR3 protein: CAISTTGYTEAFF; CDR3 DNA: TGTGCCATCAGTACAACAGGGTACACTGAAGCTTTCTTT
J gene: TRBJ2-7; D gene: TRBD1; clone size: NA; V gene: TRBV24-1; CDR3 protein: CATSDSGQGLYEQYF; CDR3 DNA: TGTGCCACCAGTGATTCGGGACAGGGTCTCTACGAGCAGTACTTC
J gene: TRBJ1-5; D gene: NA; clone size: NA; V gene: TRBV10-3; CDR3 protein: CAISEGGPDSNQPQHF; CDR3 DNA: TGTGCCATCAGTGAGGGAGGTCCTGATAGCAATCAGCCCCAGCATTTT
J gene: TRBJ1-2; D gene: NA; clone size: NA; V gene: TRBV19; CDR3 protein: CASSPGLRWYGYTF; CDR3 DNA: TGTGCCAGTAGTCCGGGACTACGCTGGTATGGCTACACCTTC
J gene: TRBJ1-1; D gene: NA; clone size: NA; V gene: TRBV19; CDR3 protein: CASKGSREGRDTEAFF; CDR3 DNA: TGTGCCAGTAAGGGATCGAGGGAGGGAAGGGACACTGAAGCTTTCTTT
J gene: TRBJ2-7; D gene: TRBD2; clone size: NA; V gene: TRBV7-8; CDR3 protein: CASSTRSPLAGAEQYF; CDR3 DNA: TGTGCCAGCAGCACCCGATCCCCATTAGCGGGAGCGGAGCAGTACTTC
J gene: TRBJ1-6; D gene: NA; clone size: NA; V gene: TRBV7-9; CDR3 protein: CASIGSSSYNSPLHF; CDR3 DNA: TGTGCCAGCATCGGATCAAGCTCCTATAATTCACCCCTCCACTTT
J gene: TRBJ2-6; D gene: NA; clone size: NA; V gene: TRBV29-1; CDR3 protein: CSVEFWSSSGANVLTF; CDR3 DNA: TGCAGCGTTGAATTCTGGAGCAGCTCTGGGGCCAACGTCCTGACTTTC
J gene: TRBJ2-1; D gene: TRBD2; clone size: NA; V gene: TRBV9; CDR3 protein: CASSVGGRALYNEQFF; CDR3 DNA: TGTGCCAGCAGCGTAGGGGGGAGGGCCCTCTACAATGAGCAGTTCTTC
J gene: TRBJ1-3; D gene: NA; clone size: NA; V gene: TRBV6-5; CDR3 protein: CASSNLGPGNTIYF; CDR3 DNA: TGTGCCAGCAGCAATTTGGGCCCTGGAAACACCATATATTTT
J gene: TRBJ2-7; D gene: TRBD1; clone size: NA; V gene: TRBV3-1/TRBV3-2; CDR3 protein: CASSFFGTDYEQYF; CDR3 DNA: TGTGCCAGCAGCTTTTTCGGGACAGACTACGAGCAGTACTTC
J gene: TRBJ2-7; D gene: TRBD1; clone size: NA; V gene: TRBV13; CDR3 protein: CASSAIQGAAYEQYF; CDR3 DNA: TGTGCCAGCAGCGCCATACAGGGGGCAGCCTACGAGCAGTACTTC
J gene: TRBJ2-3; D gene: TRBD2; clone size: NA; V gene: TRBV7-3; CDR3 protein: CASSLWAGVGDTQYF; CDR3 DNA: TGTGCCAGCAGCTTATGGGCGGGAGTTGGGGATACGCAGTATTTT
J gene: TRBJ2-3; D gene: NA; clone size: NA; V gene: TRBV14; CDR3 protein: CASSQDWEGGTYTQYF; CDR3 DNA: TGTGCCAGCAGCCAAGATTGGGAAGGGGGGACATATACGCAGTATTTT
J gene: TRBJ2-1; D gene: NA; clone size: NA; V gene: TRBV3-1/TRBV3-2; CDR3 protein: CASSQDLDLSYNEQFF; CDR3 DNA: TGTGCCAGCAGCCAAGATCTCGACCTTTCCTACAATGAGCAGTTCTTC
J gene: TRBJ1-2; D gene: NA; clone size: NA; V gene: TRBV5-5; CDR3 protein: CASSLATGPAGYTF; CDR3 DNA: TGTGCCAGCAGCTTGGCGACCGGACCCGCGGGCTACACCTTC
J gene: TRBJ2-7; D gene: TRBD2; clone size: NA; V gene: TRBV7-2; CDR3 protein: CASSTSSGSHYEQYF; CDR3 DNA: TGTGCCAGCAGCACATCTAGCGGGAGTCACTACGAGCAGTACTTC
J gene: TRBJ1-2; D gene: TRBD1; clone size: NA; V gene: TRBV28; CDR3 protein: CASSPIAGQGAVNGYTF; CDR3 DNA: TGTGCCAGCAGTCCCATCGCGGGACAGGGGGCGGTTAATGGCTACACCTTC
J gene: TRBJ2-3; D gene: NA; clone size: NA; V gene: TRBV2; CDR3 protein: CASSYPSDPGATHTDTQYF; CDR3 DNA: TGTGCCAGCAGTTATCCTTCGGATCCAGGGGCCACCCACACAGATACGCAGTATTTT
J gene: TRBJ1-2; D gene: NA; clone size: NA; V gene: TRBV11-2; CDR3 protein: CASREQDYGYTF; CDR3 DNA: TGTGCCAGCAGGGAACAGGATTATGGCTACACCTTC
J gene: TRBJ1-5; D gene: NA; clone size: NA; V gene: TRBV28; CDR3 protein: CASSSDMDSPGQPQHF; CDR3 DNA: TGTGCCAGCAGCTCAGACATGGACTCACCGGGGCAGCCCCAGCATTTT
J gene: TRBJ2-3; D gene: TRBD1; clone size: few; V gene: TRBV6-2/TRBV6-3; CDR3 protein: CASSLAGDRGIDTQYF; CDR3 DNA: TGTGCCAGCAGTCTTGCTGGGGACAGGGGAATAGATACGCAGTATTTT
J gene: TRBJ1-2; D gene: NA; clone size: NA; V gene: TRBV9; CDR3 protein: CASSGGAYGYTF; CDR3 DNA: TGTGCCAGCAGCGGAGGAGCTTATGGCTACACCTTC
J gene: TRBJ1-3; D gene: TRBD1; clone size: NA; V gene: TRBV19; CDR3 protein: CASIRGQGYGNTIYF; CDR3 DNA: TGTGCCAGTATACGCGGACAGGGGTATGGAAACACCATATATTTT
J gene: TRBJ2-1; D gene: NA; clone size: NA; V gene: TRBV29-1; CDR3 protein: CSVEKAAPYNEQFF; CDR3 DNA: TGCAGCGTCGAGAAAGCGGCGCCTTACAATGAGCAGTTCTTC
J gene: TRBJ1-1; D gene: NA; clone size: NA; V gene: TRBV18; CDR3 protein: CASSPPARLNTEAFF; CDR3 DNA: TGTGCCAGCTCACCACCGGCCCGGTTGAACACTGAAGCTTTCTTT
J gene: TRBJ2-2; D gene: TRBD1; clone size: NA; V gene: TRBV13; CDR3 protein: CASASGQGAWNTGELFF; CDR3 DNA: TGTGCCAGCGCCTCGGGACAGGGGGCTTGGAACACCGGGGAGCTGTTTTTT
J gene: TRBJ2-1; D gene: NA; clone size: once; V gene: TRBV28; CDR3 protein: CASSLGQASNNEQFF; CDR3 DNA: TGTGCCAGCAGTTTAGGCCAAGCGTCTAACAATGAGCAGTTCTTC
J gene: TRBJ1-5; D gene: NA; clone size: NA; V gene: TRBV4-1; CDR3 protein: CASSQLAGNQPQHF; CDR3 DNA: TGCGCCAGCAGCCAGCTGGCGGGCAATCAGCCCCAGCATTTT
J gene: TRBJ1-1; D gene: TRBD1; clone size: NA; V gene: TRBV11-3; CDR3 protein: CASSSGQENTEAFF; CDR3 DNA: TGTGCCAGCAGCTCGGGACAGGAGAACACTGAAGCTTTCTTT
J gene: TRBJ2-7; D gene: TRBD1; clone size: NA; V gene: TRBV28; CDR3 protein: CASSSTLRQGALGLYEQYF; CDR3 DNA: TGTGCCAGCAGTTCTACCCTCAGGCAGGGGGCTCTAGGGCTATACGAGCAGTACTTC
J gene: TRBJ1-2; D gene: NA; clone size: NA; V gene: TRBV6-1; CDR3 protein: CASSEYLQGAVYGYTF; CDR3 DNA: TGTGCCAGCAGCGAATACCTGCAGGGAGCAGTCTATGGCTACACCTTC
J gene: TRBJ2-1; D gene: NA; clone size: once; V gene: TRBV5-1; CDR3 protein: CASRETSLPYNEQFF; CDR3 DNA: TGCGCCAGCAGGGAGACTAGTCTTCCATACAATGAGCAGTTCTTC